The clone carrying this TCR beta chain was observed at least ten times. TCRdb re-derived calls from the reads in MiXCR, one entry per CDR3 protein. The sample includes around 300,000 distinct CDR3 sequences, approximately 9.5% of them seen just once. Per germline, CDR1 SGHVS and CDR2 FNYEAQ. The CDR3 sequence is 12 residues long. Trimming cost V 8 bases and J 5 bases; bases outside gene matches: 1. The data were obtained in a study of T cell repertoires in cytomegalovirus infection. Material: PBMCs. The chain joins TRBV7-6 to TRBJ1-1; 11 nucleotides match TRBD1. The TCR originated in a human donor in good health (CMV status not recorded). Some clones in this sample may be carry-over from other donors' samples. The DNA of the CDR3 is TGTGCCAGCGGGGACAGGGGGACTGAAGCTTTCTTT. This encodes CASGDRGTEAFF. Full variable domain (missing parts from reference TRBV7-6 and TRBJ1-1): GAGVSQSPRYKVTKRGQDVALRCDPISGHVSLYWYRQALGQGPEFLTYFNYEAQQDKSGLPNDRFSAERPEGSISTLTIQRTEQRDSAMYRCASGDRGTEAFFGQGTRLTVV.